One and the same sample provided the 28 T cell receptor beta chains below, sequenced in a study of regulatory T cells in long-lasting Graves disease. In building TCR beta libraries, iRepertoire HTBI primers were used together with Arm-PCR of CDR3 regions. TCRdb analysed the multiplex PCR reads with MiXCR anew, one entry per CDR3 protein. The data contain about 660,000 distinct CDR3 sequences, roughly 30% of them singletons. Time point noted: persistent/refractory GD, antithyroid drugs over 5 years with positive TRAb. Scientists built the TCR library using RNA that was extracted from PBMCs. Specimen: peripheral blood mononuclear cells (PBMCs), collected when the disease was refractory, from a patient treated with antithyroid drugs. These receptors were obtained from a female donor with Graves disease.

The chain links TRBV19 to TRBJ1-1; D remains ambiguous. V was trimmed by 3 bases and J by 8 bases, leaving 19 bases between them. Germline-derived CDR1 and CDR2 are LNHDA and SQIVND (reference sequence). This CDR3 spans 15 amino acids. The CDR3 DNA is TGTGCCAGTAGTATCGCGTCCGGGGTCCGATTCGAAGCTTTCTTT. It yields the protein CASSIASGVRFEAFF.

Here the CDR3 reads CASSSRGGRHQPQHF. The CDR3 region has the DNA TGTGCCAGCAGTTCCAGAGGGGGCCGACATCAGCCCCAGCATTTT. This chain links TRBV6-2 or TRBV6-3 with TRBJ1-5, with TRBD1 matching 7 bases. The CDR3 covers 15 residues. The germline CDR1 and CDR2 sequences are MNHEY and SVGEGT. V lost 4 bases to trimming and J lost 5 bases; unmatched junction nucleotides: 8.

This clonotype was observed a handful of times. V is TRBV28 and J is TRBJ1-5, with D maybe TRBD1 (6 bases). Trimming stripped 2 bases from V and 7 bases from J, with 15 bases between. This CDR3 is 15 amino acids long. CDR1 is MDHEN and CDR2 is SYDVKM in the germline V gene. The CDR3 protein is CASSLPWGAGQPQHF. The CDR3 DNA reads TGTGCCAGCAGTTTACCGTGGGGGGCGGGGCAGCCCCAGCATTTT.

This clonotype was detected a few times. DNA for the CDR3: TGTGCCAGCAGCCAAGGGGGGACGGTTTACGAGCAGTACTTC. Its translation is CASSQGGTVYEQYF. The chain is built from TRBV3-1 and TRBJ2-7; D possibly uses TRBD1 or TRBD2 (5 bases each). Germline V gene data show CDR1 as LGHDT and CDR2 as YNNKEL (reference sequence). V dropped 1 base and J dropped 4 bases, with 11 bases sitting between them. This CDR3 is 14 amino acids long.

This clonotype was seen ten or more times. The chain has TRBV2 and TRBJ1-2; D call uncertain. V gave up 6 bases and J gave up 4 bases, with 18 bases separating them. This CDR3 spans 15 amino acids. Per the germline V gene, CDR1 is SNHLY and CDR2 is FYNNEI. CDR3 coding DNA: TGTGCCAGCAGCGAATTAGGCAGGACCGCCTATGGCTACACCTTC. Translation: CASSELGRTAYGYTF.

This clonotype has a handful of counts. V usage is TRBV3-1 and J usage is TRBJ1-1; D remains unclear. The V gene's germline CDR1 is LGHDT and CDR2 YNNKEL (reference sequence). V shed 3 bases and J shed 4 bases, with 18 bases lying between them. This CDR3 spans 16 amino acids. This CDR3 reads CASSHDRAPQSTEAFF. The CDR3, as DNA: TGTGCCAGCAGCCACGACCGGGCCCCACAATCCACTGAAGCTTTCTTT.

V is TRBV7-9 and J is TRBJ2-7, with TRBD2 identical over 7 bases. V was clipped by 10 bases and J by 2 bases; unmatched bases: 2. The germline CDR1 and CDR2 sequences are SEHNR and FQNEAQ (reference sequence). This CDR3 contains 11 residues. DNA of the CDR3: TGTGCCATCGGGGGGACCTACGAGCAGTACTTC. This codes for CAIGGTYEQYF.

This clonotype was seen a few times. The chain uses TRBV11-2 and TRBJ1-4, with D perhaps matching TRBD1 (6 bases). The CDR3 consists of 15 residues. CDR1 SGHAT and CDR2 FQNNGV come from the germline V gene. Trimming cost V 5 bases and J 4 bases, with 14 bases left between them. Here the CDR3 reads CASSLRGGDNEKLFF. The CDR3 nucleotides read TGTGCCAGCAGCCTGAGAGGGGGTGATAATGAAAAACTGTTTTTT.

The CDR3 DNA follows: TGCAGCGTTATCGGGGGGGTCGAAGGCTACGAGCAGTACTTC. Its protein is CSVIGGVEGYEQYF. V usage is TRBV29-1 and J usage is TRBJ2-7, with 8 bases that match TRBD2. The CDR3 covers 14 residues. The V and J ends lost 5 bases and 3 bases, in that order; junction bases with no gene match: 9. Germline V gives CDR1 SQVTM, CDR2 ANQGSEA.

The V and J genes are TRBV11-2 and TRBJ2-7; D uncertain. Trimming stripped 0 bases from V and 6 bases from J, with 15 bases between. This CDR3 contains 15 residues. Looked up from germline, CDR1 is SGHAT and CDR2 is FQNNGV. The CDR3 region is CASSLDRATSREQYF. In nucleotides, the CDR3 is TGTGCCAGCAGCTTAGATCGGGCCACCTCTCGCGAGCAGTACTTC.

This rearrangement joins TRBV9 to TRBJ1-6; D remains unclear. This CDR3 has 14 residues. The V end was cut by 4 bases, the J end by 7 bases, with 12 bases between. In germline, CDR1 is SGDLS, CDR2 YYNGEE. The CDR3 reads CASSLGLTNSPLHF. The DNA for the CDR3 is TGTGCCAGCAGCCTAGGACTGACGAATTCACCCCTCCACTTT.

With regard to this clonotype: This could be a read error, since a much larger clone is one nucleotide away. This chain uses TRBV7-9 with TRBJ1-1, with D hard to call. The CDR3 runs to 14 residues. Germline lookup yields CDR1 SEHNR and CDR2 FQNEAQ (reference sequence). V was cut by 5 bases and J by 4 bases, with 14 bases left in between. CDR3 region: CASSVRLVGTEAFF. DNA for the CDR3: TGTGCCAGCAGCGTCCGGCTCGTTGGCACTGAAGCTTTCTTT.

The rearrangement joins TRBV7-9 to TRBJ1-1; possible D gene TRBD1, 5 bases. Trimming stripped 5 bases from V and 7 bases from J, with 14 bases between. In germline, CDR1 is SEHNR, CDR2 FQNEAQ (reference sequence). The length of the CDR3 is 13 residues. In nucleotides, the CDR3 is TGTGCCAGCAGCACCACCGGACAAGGTGAAGCTTTCTTT. This codes for CASSTTGQGEAFF.

The chain couples TRBV9 to TRBJ1-2; D is uncertain. V was shortened by 1 base and J by 3 bases, with 7 bases between the two germline ends. Germline loops: CDR1 SGDLS, CDR2 YYNGEE. The CDR3 consists of 13 residues. CDR3 residues: CASSVRLYYGYTF. In nucleotides, the CDR3 is TGTGCCAGCAGCGTACGACTCTACTATGGCTACACCTTC.

The CDR3 is CSVDRSGETQYF. The CDR3 region has the DNA TGCAGCGTGGACAGGTCGGGAGAGACCCAGTACTTC. The chain couples TRBV29-1 to TRBJ2-5, with TRBD1 identical over 7 bases. The germline CDR1 and CDR2 sequences are SQVTM and ANQGSEA. This CDR3 has 12 residues. V was pared by 6 bases and J by 4 bases, with 5 bases of the junction left unmatched.

The chain links TRBV2 to TRBJ2-6, with unresolved D. CDR3 length equals 16 residues. V was trimmed by 5 bases and J by 0 bases, leaving 11 bases between them. CDR1 SNHLY and CDR2 FYNNEI come from the germline V gene. The CDR3 sequence is CASSKEHPSGANVLTF. Here the CDR3 DNA reads TGTGCCAGCAGTAAAGAACACCCCTCTGGGGCCAACGTCCTGACTTTC.

The chain carries TRBV5-1 and TRBJ1-4; D perhaps matches TRBD1 (5 bases). The germline V and J ends were trimmed by 2 bases and 3 bases, with 11 bases remaining between them. The CDR3 covers 15 residues. Germline CDR1 is SGHRS and CDR2 is YFSETQ. CDR3 nucleotide sequence: TGCGCCAGCAGCTTAGACCAAGGGGCTAATGAAAAACTGTTTTTT. Amino acids: CASSLDQGANEKLFF.

There are a few counts of this clonotype. The chain carries TRBV20-1 and TRBJ2-7; D might be TRBD1 (7 bases). CDR1 is DFQATT and CDR2 is SNEGSKA in the germline V gene (reference sequence). CDR3 length equals 14 residues. Trimming stripped 4 bases from V and 2 bases from J, with 15 bases between. The CDR3 is CSATMTGRPYEQYF. CDR3 DNA sequence: TGCAGTGCTACCATGACAGGGAGGCCCTACGAGCAGTACTTC.

The J gene is TRBJ1-1, the V gene TRBV9; 9 nucleotides match TRBD1. V trimming: 0 bases; J trimming: 6 bases; junction bases outside the gene matches: 3. CDR3 length: 14 residues. CDR1 and CDR2 from the germline V gene are SGDLS and YYNGEE. The CDR3: CASSVEGTGSEAFF. CDR3 sequence (DNA): TGTGCCAGCAGCGTAGAGGGGACAGGGTCTGAAGCTTTCTTT.

V and J are TRBV5-1 and TRBJ2-7; 7 bases fit TRBD2. Germline V gene lookup returns CDR1 SGHRS and CDR2 YFSETQ. The V segment lost 3 bases and the J segment 2 bases; nucleotides outside the gene matches: 17. This CDR3 has 18 residues. The CDR3 here is CASSSPLGGLAVTYEQYF. The CDR3 nucleotides are TGCGCCAGCAGCTCCCCCTTGGGCGGGCTAGCGGTCACCTACGAGCAGTACTTC. The entire variable domain, with the rest obtained from reference TRBV5-1 and TRBJ2-7, is as follows: KAGVTQTPRYLIKTRGQQVTLSCSPISGHRSVSWYQQTPGQGLQFLFEYFSETQRNKGNFPGRFSGRQFSNSRSEMNVSTLELGDSALYLCASSSPLGGLAVTYEQYFGPGTRLTVT.

This clonotype has a single count. This sequence joins TRBV7-3 and TRBJ2-7, with 7 bases lining up with TRBD1. V shed 5 bases and J 6 bases; nucleotides not matched to a gene: 10. The CDR3 is 14 residues long. Germline values: CDR1 SGHTA, CDR2 FQGTGA. The CDR3 loop reads CASSAQGGATEQYF. CDR3 nucleotides: TGTGCCAGCAGCGCCCAAGGGGGCGCGACCGAGCAGTACTTC.

The chain couples TRBV28 to TRBJ1-1, with TRBD1 matching over 8 bases. In germline, CDR1 is MDHEN, CDR2 SYDVKM. The CDR3 runs to 15 residues. J gave up 4 bases and V 8 bases, and 12 bases lay outside the gene matches. In DNA, the CDR3 is TGTGCCAGCTCCGTTCCCGGGACAGGTGGCACTGAAGCTTTCTTT. Amino acids: CASSVPGTGGTEAFF. The variable domain in full, completed from reference TRBV28 and TRBJ1-1, reads DVKVTQSSRYLVKRTGEKVFLECVQDMDHENMFWYRQDPGLGLRLIYFSYDVKMKEKGDIPEGYSVSREKKERFSLILESASTNQTSMYLCASSVPGTGGTEAFFGQGTRLTVV.

The table lists this clonotype with many counts. V and J are TRBV12-3 or TRBV12-4 and TRBJ2-7; tentatively, D is TRBD1 or TRBD2 (5 bases each). V lost 8 bases to trimming and J lost 3 bases, with 11 bases between them. The CDR3 consists of 12 residues. Here the CDR3 reads CASPGAGYEQYF. In DNA form, the CDR3 reads TGTGCCAGCCCCGGGGCCGGCTACGAGCAGTACTTC.

This clonotype was detected many times. Here the CDR3 DNA reads TGTGCCAGCAGCTTAACCAAACTCCCGACAGCGACGAACACTGAAGCTTTCTTT. It specifies CASSLTKLPTATNTEAFF. The rearrangement uses TRBV7-9 and TRBJ1-1; TRBD1 is a possible D gene (5 bases). Germline V lookup: CDR1 SEHNR, CDR2 FQNEAQ (reference sequence). The CDR3 consists of 18 residues. The V end lost 2 bases, the J end lost 1 base, and 20 bases lay between the germline ends.

The CDR3 sequence: CAIRWTDNTEAFF. CDR3 sequence (DNA): TGTGCCATCAGGTGGACGGATAACACTGAAGCTTTCTTT. This sequence joins TRBV10-3 and TRBJ1-1; D remains ambiguous. V was clipped by 6 bases and J by 2 bases, with 10 bases between them. The CDR3 is made up of 13 amino acids. Germline V gene lookup returns CDR1 ENHRY and CDR2 SYGVKD.

Concerning this clonotype itself: This may come from a read error, since a much larger clone is one base off. This sequence joins TRBV3-1 and TRBJ2-5; 9 bases align to TRBD2. J gave up 7 bases and V 2 bases, and 11 bases lay outside the gene matches. The CDR3 runs 16 residues. CDR1 and CDR2 from the germline V gene are LGHDT and YNNKEL (reference sequence). CDR3: CASSQSSGRSSGTQYF. The CDR3 nucleotides are TGTGCCAGCAGCCAAAGTAGCGGGAGATCATCGGGGACCCAGTACTTC.

This clonotype was seen a few times. V and J are TRBV2 and TRBJ1-1; D uncertain. This CDR3 contains 13 residues. Trimming left V 5 bases short and J 3 bases short, with 10 bases between. Germline-derived CDR1 and CDR2 are SNHLY and FYNNEI. In DNA, the CDR3 is TGTGCCAGCAGTACTAAGTGGGACACTGAAGCTTTCTTT. It specifies CASSTKWDTEAFF.

This clonotype was observed at least ten times. The chain links TRBV28 to TRBJ1-1, with 7 bases fitting TRBD1. CDR1 is MDHEN and CDR2 is SYDVKM in the germline V gene. Unmatched junction bases numbered 7, after V lost 5 bases and J lost 1 base. The CDR3 runs to 15 residues. Here the CDR3 DNA reads TGTGCCAGCAGTGACCTTGGACAGGAGAACACTGAAGCTTTCTTT. It translates to CASSDLGQENTEAFF.